This note documents a single T cell receptor (beta chain) sequence. These data belong to a study of cytomegalovirus exposure and HLA in healthy donors. In germline, CDR1 is SGHDT, CDR2 YYEEEE. The CDR3 sequence is 18 residues long. V lost 0 bases and J lost 4, with 22 bases in between. The assay was immunoSEQ multiplex PCR, and TCRdb's table has in-frame clones only and misses some. The sample contains approximately 220,000 clones, approximately 83% of which appear only once. This sequence was found in a woman in her twenties or thirties in good health and CMV-seropositive. The chain is built from TRBV5-6 and TRBJ1-2; D is uncertain. The sample was PBMCs. The CDR3 DNA reads as TGTGCCAGCAGCTTGGCTGCCACGAGGGATTATTTAGTCTATGGCTACACCTTC. Translating it yields CASSLAATRDYLVYGYTF.